These 14 T cell receptor beta chains originate from one sample sequenced in a study of T cell repertoires in cytomegalovirus infection. Antigen specificity for these receptors is unknown. TCRdb reprocessed the reads with MiXCR, giving one entry per CDR3 protein. There are 830,000 or so distinct CDR3 sequences in the sample; approximately 32% occur only once, and approximately 13% lies in the top ten. The sample was cultured CD8+ T cells from PBMCs, taken from culture after CMV antigen stimulation. All receptors come from a human donor in good health (CMV status not recorded). Some clones in this sample may be carry-over from other donors' samples.

The gene calls are TRBV7-8 and TRBJ2-7; no definite D call. Between the trimmed V and J ends, which lost 1 base and 6 bases, there was a span of 10 bases. The CDR3 has 13 residues. The germline gives CDR1 SGHVS, CDR2 FQNEAQ. CDR3: CASSLEANREQYF. Here the CDR3 DNA reads TGTGCCAGCAGCTTAGAAGCTAATCGCGAGCAGTACTTC.

This clonotype was recorded many times. The V and J genes are TRBV7-8 and TRBJ2-7; D might be TRBD1 (5 bases). Per the germline V gene, CDR1 is SGHVS and CDR2 is FQNEAQ. CDR3 length: 15 residues. The ends were cut back, 2 bases at V and 1 base at J, with 12 bases in the middle. CDR3 DNA sequence: TGTGCCAGCAGCTTAAGCACAGGTCTATCCTACGAGCAGTACTTC. Its protein product is CASSLSTGLSYEQYF.

The table lists this clonotype with many counts. The J gene is TRBJ2-5, the V gene TRBV9; TRBD1 matches 9 bases. CDR1 and CDR2 (germline): SGDLS, YYNGEE. Trimming removed 2 bases from V and 5 bases from J; junction bases left unmatched: 4. The CDR3 extends over 14 amino acids. The CDR3 bases are TGTGCCAGCAGCGTGGGACAGGGCAGGGAGACCCAGTACTTC. This translates into CASSVGQGRETQYF.

As regards this clonotype: The CDR3 ends on some other residue instead of the conserved phenylalanine or tryptophan, so this is likely a read error. The chain uses TRBV6-1 and TRBJ1-6; D ambiguous. CDR3 length: 15 amino acids. Trimming removed 1 base from V and 3 bases from J, with 7 bases in between. Germline V gives CDR1 MNHNS, CDR2 SASEGT. The CDR3 is CASSEVGNYNSPLHS. Written as DNA, the CDR3 is TGTGCCAGCAGTGAAGTTGGAAACTATAATTCACCCCTCCACTCT.

This clonotype showed up just a few times. The chain employs TRBV27 and TRBJ1-5; D might be TRBD1 (5 bases). This CDR3 spans 15 amino acids. V was clipped by 3 bases and J by 6 bases, with 15 bases between them. The germline V gene encodes CDR1 MNHEY and CDR2 SMNVEV (reference sequence). CDR3 nucleotides: TGTGCCAGCAGTTTGCCTCCAGGGTACGGTCAGCCCCAGCATTTT. Its translation: CASSLPPGYGQPQHF.

The gene calls are TRBV6-2 or TRBV6-3 and TRBJ2-7, with 7 nucleotides matching TRBD1. The CDR3 is 14 amino acids. Germline V gene data show CDR1 as MNHEY and CDR2 as SVGEGT. Trimming cost V 5 bases and J 5 bases; bases outside gene matches: 9. CDR3 amino acids: CASSTPGQAHEQYV. CDR3 DNA sequence: TGTGCCAGCAGTACCCCTGGACAGGCCCACGAGCAGTACGTC.

The chain links TRBV5-4 to TRBJ2-1; D ambiguous. CDR3 length equals 14 residues. The V and J ends lost 4 bases and 5 bases respectively, with 13 bases between them. Germline V gene data show CDR1 as SGHNT and CDR2 as YYREEE (reference sequence). CDR3 loop: CASSSLTRHNEQFF. In nucleotides, the CDR3 is TGTGCCAGCAGCAGCCTGACACGACACAATGAGCAGTTCTTC. Filled out from reference TRBV5-4 and TRBJ2-1, the complete variable domain reads ETGVTQSPTHLIKTRGQQVTLRCSSQSGHNTVSWYQQALGQGPQFIFQYYREEENGRGNFPPRFSGLQFPNYSSELNVNALELDDSALYLCASSSLTRHNEQFFGPGTRLTVL.

The chain employs TRBV6-1 and TRBJ2-7, with a weak D call TRBD1 (6 bases). The CDR3 totals 12 residues. The ends were cut back, 10 bases at V and 4 bases at J, with 14 bases in the middle. Germline CDR1 and CDR2: MNHNS and SASEGT. CDR3: CATLDRRYEQYV. CDR3 coding DNA: TGTGCCACCCTGGACAGACGATACGAGCAGTACGTC.

The chain joins TRBV4-1 to TRBJ2-3; 7 bases map to TRBD2. Trimming cost V 4 bases and J 0 bases; bases outside gene matches: 10. Germline CDR1 MGHRA, CDR2 YSYEKL. This CDR3 has 17 residues. The CDR3 bases are TGCGCCAGCAGCCCTCTTGGGGGGGGGTCAAGCACAGATACGCAGTATTTT. Translated: CASSPLGGGSSTDTQYF.

The V gene is TRBV6-6, the J gene TRBJ2-3; D remains unclear. The length of the CDR3 is 14 residues. Germline CDR1 and CDR2: MNHNY and SVGAGI (reference sequence). V was trimmed by 1 base and J by 2 bases, leaving 7 bases between them. CDR3 bases: TGTGCCAGCAGTTACTTGCCCAACACAGATACGCAGTATTTT. Residues: CASSYLPNTDTQYF.

The chain links TRBV6-6 to TRBJ1-2, with D perhaps TRBD1 (5 bases). The CDR3 runs to 14 residues. V shed 4 bases and J shed 3 bases, with 12 bases lying between them. The germline CDR1 and CDR2 sequences are MNHNY and SVGAGI (reference sequence). The CDR3 nucleotides are TGTGCCAGCAGTTTGTGGGGGGGGTACTATGGCTACACCTTC. It codes for CASSLWGGYYGYTF.

This clonotype was counted ten times or more. The rearrangement uses TRBV7-2 and TRBJ2-5; TRBD1 might be the D (6 bases). Germline lookup yields CDR1 SGHTA and CDR2 FQGNSA. The CDR3 consists of 16 residues. Deletions cut 0 bases from V and 1 base from J, with 12 bases between. This chain's CDR3 is CASSLALWDIQETQYF. CDR3 DNA sequence: TGTGCCAGCAGCTTAGCGCTTTGGGACATCCAAGAGACCCAGTACTTC.

This clonotype has only a few counts. The J gene is TRBJ1-1, the V gene TRBV7-9; 7 bases fit TRBD1. Germline V gene data show CDR1 as SEHNR and CDR2 as FQNEAQ (reference sequence). This CDR3 is 16 amino acids long. The V and J ends lost 5 bases and 1 base, in that order; junction bases with no gene match: 10. CDR3 sequence (DNA): TGTGCCAGCAGCGGAGCCGGGACAGCCAGGAACACTGAAGCTTTCTTT. Its translation: CASSGAGTARNTEAFF. Using reference TRBV7-9 and TRBJ1-1 for the parts outside the CDR3, the full variable domain is DTGVSQNPRHKITKRGQNVTFRCDPISEHNRLYWYRQTLGQGPEFLTYFQNEAQLEKSRLLSDRFSAERPKGSFSTLEIQRTEQGDSAMYLCASSGAGTARNTEAFFGQGTRLTVV.

This clonotype was recorded a few times. The rearrangement uses TRBV7-6 and TRBJ2-3; 7 bases line up with TRBD1. The CDR3 runs 15 residues. The germline V gene has CDR1 SGHVS and CDR2 FNYEAQ. V shed 4 bases and J 2 bases; nucleotides not matched to a gene: 6. The CDR3 DNA reads TGTGCCAGCAGCTATATACAGGGGAACACAGATACGCAGTATTTT. Its protein product is CASSYIQGNTDTQYF.